A selection of T cell receptor beta chains follows, all from one sample in a study of blood T cells in healthy people across ages. TCRdb analysed the 5' RACE reads with MiXCR anew, one entry per CDR3 protein. The sample holds some 860,000 distinct CDR3 sequences, 56% seen once. Specimen: blood. These TCRs come from a man aged 35-49 years in good health. Both conserved end residues are part of each CDR3. Clone size is stated in some rows and not others, as once, few, many or a class when expanded.

V gene	clone size	CDR3 length	J gene	CDR3 protein
TRBV9	NA	15	TRBJ2-1	CASSVEVGLSNEQFF
TRBV20-1	few	16	TRBJ1-2	CSARGDPRGTGYGYTF
TRBV2	NA	15	TRBJ2-7	CASSEDPTGYYEQYF
TRBV6-1	NA	15	TRBJ2-3	CASSADPRATDTQYF
TRBV12-3/TRBV12-4	once	16	TRBJ2-1	CASLGGRQVGYNEQFF
TRBV5-1	few	15	TRBJ2-6	CASSTQGSGANVLTF
TRBV20-1	NA	15	TRBJ2-1	CSATTTSGRGDEQFF
TRBV5-1	NA	16	TRBJ1-4	CASSLGRQGRHEKLFF
TRBV6-6	NA	13	TRBJ1-2	CASSYSTNYGYTF
TRBV28	NA	15	TRBJ1-5	CASIPGTFLSQPQHF
TRBV7-8	few	18	TRBJ2-1	CASSVLAGVRSSYNEQFF
TRBV7-9	NA	14	TRBJ1-1	CASSFPGMNTEAFF
TRBV5-1	NA	15	NA	CASRNIAGEIYEQYF
TRBV9	few	18	TRBJ2-7	CASSVAPAGQGANYEQYF
TRBV20-1	NA	15	TRBJ1-4	CSARVSAQGGEKLFF
TRBV6-4	few	15	TRBJ2-3	CASSQLAGGPDTQYF
TRBV4-3	once	16	TRBJ1-1	CASSQDGAGALSEAFF
TRBV13	few	15	TRBJ2-3	CASSLRGATTDTQYF
TRBV20-1	NA	14	TRBJ2-5	CSARFAGGYNEQYF
TRBV10-3	NA	14	TRBJ2-7	CAISAGTGPYEQYF
TRBV6-1	once	13	TRBJ2-1	CASSGPGGNEQFF
TRBV20-1	NA	13	TRBJ2-7	CSARRRYSYEQYF
TRBV28	NA	14	TRBJ1-4	CASSFGSLHEKLFF
TRBV12-3/TRBV12-4	once	13	TRBJ2-4	CASSSSAKNIQYF
TRBV20-1	few	17	TRBJ2-6	CSAWRGRADSGANVLTF
TRBV20-1	NA	16	TRBJ2-7	CSARLGPGANSYEQYF
TRBV20-1	NA	16	TRBJ2-5	CSAKGLAGGEWETQYF
TRBV7-5	once	17	TRBJ2-5	CISVPEALTHDQETQYF
TRBV14	many	17	TRBJ2-7	CASSQGSRDRESYEQYF
TRBV7-3	NA	17	TRBJ2-3	CASSPHGSGQPTDTQYF
TRBV10-3	NA	15	NA	CAISFLRRGTYEQYF
TRBV6-5	NA	13	TRBJ2-4	CASKPLAKNIQYF
TRBV29-1	few	11	TRBJ2-1	CSAELGQKQFF
TRBV5-1	NA	17	TRBJ1-6	CASSLDGHRGPNSPLHF
TRBV5-1	NA	15	TRBJ1-2	CASSLGQGAFEGYTF
TRBV12-3/TRBV12-4	many	15	TRBJ2-1	CASRPTSGVHNEQFF
TRBV11-2	few	18	TRBJ2-1	CASSSSSGRGQLGNEQFF
TRBV3-1	few	14	TRBJ2-1	CASSQDGLRNEQFF
TRBV29-1	few	13	TRBJ2-7	CSVVLLGRYEQYF
TRBV21-1	NA	17	TRBJ2-3	CASSKESPGTSTDTQYF
TRBV6-1	NA	15	TRBJ2-3	CASSDSGYSTDTQYF
TRBV25-1	NA	14	TRBJ2-3	CASSELEVTDTQYF
TRBV20-1	few	14	TRBJ2-1	CSASRDRGTNEQFF
TRBV12-3/TRBV12-4	NA	14	TRBJ1-1	CASSLQGLVVKAFF